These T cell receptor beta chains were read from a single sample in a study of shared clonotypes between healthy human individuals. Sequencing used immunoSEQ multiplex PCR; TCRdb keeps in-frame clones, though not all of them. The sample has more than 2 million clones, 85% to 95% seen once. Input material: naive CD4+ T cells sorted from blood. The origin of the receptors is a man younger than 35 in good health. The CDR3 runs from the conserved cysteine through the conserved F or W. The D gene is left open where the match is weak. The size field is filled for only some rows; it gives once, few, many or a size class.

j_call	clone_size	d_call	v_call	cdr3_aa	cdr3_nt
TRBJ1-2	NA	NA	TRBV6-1	CASSERRRAGYGYTF	TGTGCCAGCAGTGAACGACGCAGGGCAGGATATGGCTACACCTTC
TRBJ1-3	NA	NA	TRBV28	CASRSVVGRLSSGNTIYF	TGTGCCAGCAGAAGTGTAGTCGGACGGCTCTCCTCTGGAAACACCATATATTTT
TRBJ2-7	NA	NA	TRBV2	CASLAMPGPTTSEQYF	TGTGCCAGCCTTGCCATGCCGGGGCCGACTACTAGCGAGCAGTACTTC
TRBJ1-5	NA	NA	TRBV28	CASSSQTGPEQPQHF	TGTGCCAGCAGCTCTCAAACAGGGCCCGAACAGCCCCAGCATTTT
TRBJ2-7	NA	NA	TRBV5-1	CASSLGWASHYEQYF	TGCGCCAGCAGCTTGGGCTGGGCCTCACACTACGAGCAGTACTTC
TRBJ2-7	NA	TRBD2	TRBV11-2	CASSLVSGGQYF	TGTGCCAGCAGCTTAGTCTCGGGGGGACAGTACTTC
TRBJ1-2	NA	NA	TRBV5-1	CASSLSQNYGYTF	TGCGCCAGCAGCTTGAGCCAAAACTATGGCTACACCTTC
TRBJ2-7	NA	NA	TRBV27	CASSSGSLGGYEQYF	TGTGCCAGCAGTTCCGGGTCCCTTGGCGGGTACGAGCAGTACTTC
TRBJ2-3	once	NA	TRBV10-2	CASNHARGDTQYF	TGCGCCAGCAATCACGCCCGGGGAGATACGCAGTATTTT
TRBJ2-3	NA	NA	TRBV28	CASSLFLSGWGTSTDTQYF	TGTGCCAGCAGTTTATTTCTCTCGGGATGGGGGACTAGCACAGATACGCAGTATTTT
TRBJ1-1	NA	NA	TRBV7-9	CASSLGAENTEAFF	TGTGCCAGCAGCTTAGGGGCCGAGAACACTGAAGCTTTCTTT
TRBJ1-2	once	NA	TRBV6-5	CASSPTGIANYGYTF	TGTGCCAGCAGTCCAACAGGGATTGCTAACTATGGCTACACCTTC
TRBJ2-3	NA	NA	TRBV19	CASRAGQEGTDTQYF	TGTGCCAGTAGAGCGGGACAGGAGGGCACAGATACGCAGTATTTT
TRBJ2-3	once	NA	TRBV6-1	CASSRATGTDTQYF	TGTGCCAGCAGTAGAGCGACCGGCACAGATACGCAGTATTTT
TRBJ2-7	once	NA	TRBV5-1	CARSWKTPYEQYF	TGCGCCAGGTCTTGGAAGACCCCCTACGAGCAGTACTTC
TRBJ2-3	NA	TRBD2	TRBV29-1	CSVGQRGNTDTQYF	TGCAGCGTTGGCCAGCGGGGGAACACAGATACGCAGTATTTT
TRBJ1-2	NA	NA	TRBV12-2	CASRHISDGANYGYTF	TGTGCAAGTCGCCATATCTCGGACGGTGCTAACTATGGCTACACCTTC
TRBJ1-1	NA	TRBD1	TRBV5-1	CASSLDRVGSFF	TGCGCCAGCAGCCTCGACAGGGTCGGTTCTTTCTTT
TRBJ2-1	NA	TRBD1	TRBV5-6	CASSSGTGSSYNEQFF	TGTGCCAGCAGCTCGGGGACAGGGAGCTCCTACAATGAGCAGTTCTTC
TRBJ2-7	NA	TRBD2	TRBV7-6	CASSVEGLAGVYEQYF	TGTGCCAGCAGCGTAGAGGGACTAGCGGGGGTCTACGAGCAGTACTTC
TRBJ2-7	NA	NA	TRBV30	CAWLPLAGEQYF	TGTGCCTGGCTCCCCCTCGCTGGTGAGCAGTACTTC
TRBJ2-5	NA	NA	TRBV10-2	CASSPGFAGDDVETQYF	TGCGCCAGCAGTCCCGGATTTGCAGGGGATGACGTCGAGACCCAGTACTTC
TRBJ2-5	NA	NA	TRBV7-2	CASSLGEQETQYF	TGTGCCAGCAGCTTAGGGGAGCAAGAGACCCAGTACTTC
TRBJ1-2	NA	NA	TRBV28	CASSPGTVNYGYTF	TGTGCCAGCAGCCCAGGGACCGTTAACTATGGCTACACCTTC
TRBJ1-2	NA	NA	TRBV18	CASSSRTIIGYTF	TGTGCCAGCTCATCAAGGACGATCATCGGCTACACCTTC
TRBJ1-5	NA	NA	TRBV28	CASTVANQPQHF	TGTGCCAGCACAGTGGCGAATCAGCCCCAGCATTTT
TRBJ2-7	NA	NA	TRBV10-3	CAIKPAADYEQYF	TGTGCCATCAAACCAGCGGCGGATTACGAGCAGTACTTC
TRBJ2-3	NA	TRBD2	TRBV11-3	CASSLALPGLAGAGDTQYF	TGTGCCAGCAGCTTAGCCCTCCCTGGACTAGCGGGAGCAGGAGATACGCAGTATTTT
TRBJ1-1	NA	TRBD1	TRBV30	CAWGTGESTEAFF	TGTGCCTGGGGGACAGGGGAGAGCACTGAAGCTTTCTTT
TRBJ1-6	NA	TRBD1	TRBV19	CASTRTGTGLRFLHF	TGTGCCAGTACCCGCACCGGGACAGGGCTTCGTTTCCTCCACTTT
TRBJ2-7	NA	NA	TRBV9	CASSVSDSRFYEQYF	TGTGCCAGCAGCGTGAGTGACAGCCGATTCTACGAGCAGTACTTC
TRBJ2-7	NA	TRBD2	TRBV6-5	CASSYSMGRGTYEQYF	TGTGCCAGCAGTTACTCGATGGGGCGGGGGACCTACGAGCAGTACTTC
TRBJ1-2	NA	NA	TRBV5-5	CASSLASGAPYGYTF	TGTGCCAGCAGCTTGGCATCCGGGGCCCCCTATGGCTACACCTTC
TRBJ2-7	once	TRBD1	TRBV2	CASSEAGTGPYEQYF	TGTGCCAGCAGTGAAGCCGGGACAGGACCCTACGAGCAGTACTTC
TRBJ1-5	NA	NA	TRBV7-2	CASSLVAGLSNQPQHF	TGTGCCAGCAGCTTAGTTGCAGGGTTGAGCAATCAGCCCCAGCATTTT
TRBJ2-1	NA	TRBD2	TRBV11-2	CASSLAFRTSPLNEQFF	TGTGCCAGCAGCTTAGCGTTTCGGACTAGCCCTTTGAATGAGCAGTTCTTC
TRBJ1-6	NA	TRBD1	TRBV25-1	CASLRTGTGSPLHF	TGTGCCAGCCTTCGGACAGGGACGGGTTCACCCCTCCACTTT
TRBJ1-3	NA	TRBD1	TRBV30	CAWTAGGTGNTIYF	TGTGCCTGGACCGCAGGGGGCACTGGAAACACCATATATTTT
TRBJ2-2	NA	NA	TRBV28	CASSPARVAGELFF	TGTGCCAGCTCCCCAGCCAGGGTTGCCGGGGAGCTGTTTTTT
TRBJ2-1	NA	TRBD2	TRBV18	CASSPFRQREPYVEQFF	TGTGCCAGCTCACCATTTCGCCAGCGGGAGCCCTATGTTGAGCAGTTCTTC
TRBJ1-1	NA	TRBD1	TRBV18	CASSWTGGSTEAFF	TGTGCCAGCTCTTGGACAGGGGGGAGTACTGAAGCTTTCTTT
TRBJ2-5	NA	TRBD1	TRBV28	CASSLGAAGGPETQYF	TGTGCCAGCAGTTTAGGGGCGGCAGGGGGCCCAGAGACCCAGTACTTC
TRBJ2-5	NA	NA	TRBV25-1	CASSESGWSAQYF	TGTGCCAGCAGTGAATCGGGGTGGTCGGCCCAGTACTTC
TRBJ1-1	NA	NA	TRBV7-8	CASSFSGVAEAFF	TGTGCCAGCAGCTTCTCAGGGGTGGCTGAAGCTTTCTTT
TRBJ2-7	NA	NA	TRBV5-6	CASSWVTGHEYEQYF	TGTGCCAGCAGCTGGGTGACGGGACATGAGTACGAGCAGTACTTC
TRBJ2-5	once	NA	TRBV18	CASSPSEETQYF	TGTGCCAGCTCACCCTCGGAAGAGACCCAGTACTTC
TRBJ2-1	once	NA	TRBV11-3	CASSLGPGVNEQFF	TGTGCCAGCAGCTTAGGGCCGGGAGTCAATGAGCAGTTCTTC
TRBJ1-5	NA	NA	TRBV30	CAWSAVGGHQPQHF	TGTGCCTGGAGTGCCGTAGGGGGTCATCAGCCCCAGCATTTT
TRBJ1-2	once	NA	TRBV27	CASSLGGQSNGYTF	TGTGCCAGCAGTTTAGGTGGACAGTCAAATGGCTACACCTTC
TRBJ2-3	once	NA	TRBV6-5	CASSFGGTDTQYF	TGTGCCAGCAGTTTCGGCGGTACAGATACGCAGTATTTT
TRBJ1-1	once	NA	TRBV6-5	CASSDRANYEAFF	TGTGCCAGCAGTGATAGGGCAAACTATGAAGCTTTCTTT